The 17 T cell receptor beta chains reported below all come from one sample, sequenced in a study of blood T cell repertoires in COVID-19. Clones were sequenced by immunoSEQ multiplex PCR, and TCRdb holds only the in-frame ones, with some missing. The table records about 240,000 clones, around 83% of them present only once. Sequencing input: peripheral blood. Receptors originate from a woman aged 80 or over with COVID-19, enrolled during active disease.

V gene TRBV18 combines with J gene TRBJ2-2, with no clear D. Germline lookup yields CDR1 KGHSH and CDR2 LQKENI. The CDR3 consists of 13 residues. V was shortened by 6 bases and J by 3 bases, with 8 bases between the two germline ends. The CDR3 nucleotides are TGTGCCAGCTCGCCATTATACACCGGGGAGCTGTTTTTT. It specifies CASSPLYTGELFF.

The CDR3 reads CASSRQGTDTQYF. The CDR3 region has the DNA TGTGCCAGCAGCCGACAGGGTACAGATACGCAGTATTTT. J is TRBJ2-3 and V is TRBV7-3; 7 bases align to TRBD1. The V gene's germline CDR1 is SGHTA and CDR2 FQGTGA. Germline trimming cut 5 bases from V and 3 bases from J; bases unmatched to any gene: 2. This CDR3 region has 13 residues.

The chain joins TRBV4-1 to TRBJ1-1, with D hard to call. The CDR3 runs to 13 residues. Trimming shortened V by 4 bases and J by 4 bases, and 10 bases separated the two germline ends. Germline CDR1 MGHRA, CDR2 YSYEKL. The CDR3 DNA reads TGCGCCAGCAGCCCCGTCTCGAGCACTGAAGCTTTCTTT. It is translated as CASSPVSSTEAFF.

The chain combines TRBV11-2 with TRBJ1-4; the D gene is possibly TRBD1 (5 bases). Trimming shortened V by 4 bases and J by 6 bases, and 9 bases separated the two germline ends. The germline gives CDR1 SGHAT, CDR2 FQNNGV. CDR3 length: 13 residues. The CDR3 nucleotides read TGTGCCAGCAGCTCTTGGGGGGATGAAAAACTGTTTTTT. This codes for CASSSWGDEKLFF.

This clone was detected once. CDR3 in DNA: TGTGCCAGCAGCGGTTCCTATAATTCACCCCTCCACTTT. Its protein product is CASSGSYNSPLHF. This sequence joins TRBV27 and TRBJ1-6; D unresolved. CDR1 MNHEY and CDR2 SMNVEV come from the germline V gene (reference sequence). V was pared by 6 bases and J by 1 base, with 4 bases between. The CDR3 contains 13 residues.

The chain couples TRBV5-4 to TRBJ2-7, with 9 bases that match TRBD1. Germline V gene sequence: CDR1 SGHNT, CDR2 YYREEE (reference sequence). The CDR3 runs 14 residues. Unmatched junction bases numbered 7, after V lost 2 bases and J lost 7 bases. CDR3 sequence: CASSLLTGGEEQYF. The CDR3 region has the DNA TGTGCCAGCAGCTTATTGACAGGGGGTGAAGAGCAGTACTTC.

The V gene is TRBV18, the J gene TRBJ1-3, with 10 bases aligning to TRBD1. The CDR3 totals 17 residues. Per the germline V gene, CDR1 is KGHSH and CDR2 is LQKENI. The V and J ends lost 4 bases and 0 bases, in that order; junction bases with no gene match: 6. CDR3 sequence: CASSLGQGLRSGNTIYF. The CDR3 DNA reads TGTGCCAGCTCACTGGGACAGGGGCTCCGCTCTGGAAACACCATATATTTT.

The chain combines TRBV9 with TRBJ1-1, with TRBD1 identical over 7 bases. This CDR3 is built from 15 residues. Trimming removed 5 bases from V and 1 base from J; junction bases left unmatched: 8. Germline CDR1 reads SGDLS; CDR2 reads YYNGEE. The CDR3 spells CASSQATGTNTEAFF. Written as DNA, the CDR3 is TGTGCCAGCAGTCAGGCGACAGGGACGAACACTGAAGCTTTCTTT.

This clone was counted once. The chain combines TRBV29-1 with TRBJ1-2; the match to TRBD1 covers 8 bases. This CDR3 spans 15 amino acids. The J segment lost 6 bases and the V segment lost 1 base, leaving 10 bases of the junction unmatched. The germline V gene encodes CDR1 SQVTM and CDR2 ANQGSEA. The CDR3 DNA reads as TGCAGCGTTGAAGCCGCCGGACAGGGTATAGATGGCTACACCTTC. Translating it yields CSVEAAGQGIDGYTF.

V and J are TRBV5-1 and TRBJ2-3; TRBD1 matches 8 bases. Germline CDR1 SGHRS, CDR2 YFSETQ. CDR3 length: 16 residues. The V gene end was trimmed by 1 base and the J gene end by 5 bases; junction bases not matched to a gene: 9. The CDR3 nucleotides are TGCGCCAGCAGCTTGCCCCAGGGGGCGCGGGGAGATACGCAGTATTTT. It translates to CASSLPQGARGDTQYF.

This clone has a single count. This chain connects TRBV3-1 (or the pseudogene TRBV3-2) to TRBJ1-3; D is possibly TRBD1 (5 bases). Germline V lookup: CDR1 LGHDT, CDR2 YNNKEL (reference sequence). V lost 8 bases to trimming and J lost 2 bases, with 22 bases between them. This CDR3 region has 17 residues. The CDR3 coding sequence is TGTGCCAGCGGGGGGGGTACCTCTGATGTTACTGGAAACACCATATATTTT. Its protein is CASGGGTSDVTGNTIYF.

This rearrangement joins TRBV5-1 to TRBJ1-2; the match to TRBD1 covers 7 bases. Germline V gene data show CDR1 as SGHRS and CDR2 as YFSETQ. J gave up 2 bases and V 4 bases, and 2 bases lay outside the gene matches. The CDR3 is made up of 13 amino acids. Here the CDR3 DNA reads TGCGCCAGCAGCACGACAGGGAACTATGGCTACACCTTC. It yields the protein CASSTTGNYGYTF.

CDR3 DNA sequence: TGTGCCATCAGTGAGGTGGCTAGCGGGAGGGTTACCTTCACAGATACGCAGTATTTT. Translating it yields CAISEVASGRVTFTDTQYF. J is TRBJ2-3 and V is TRBV10-3; 12 nucleotides match TRBD2. The V segment lost 2 bases and the J segment 2 bases; nucleotides outside the gene matches: 11. CDR1 and CDR2 (germline): ENHRY, SYGVKD. The CDR3 has 19 amino acids.

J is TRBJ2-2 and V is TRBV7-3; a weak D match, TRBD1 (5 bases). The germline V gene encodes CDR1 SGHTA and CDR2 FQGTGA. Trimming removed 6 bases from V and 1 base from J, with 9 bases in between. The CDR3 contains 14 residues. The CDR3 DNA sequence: TGTGCCAGCAGAGTAGGGGTGAACACCGGGGAGCTGTTTTTT. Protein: CASRVGVNTGELFF.

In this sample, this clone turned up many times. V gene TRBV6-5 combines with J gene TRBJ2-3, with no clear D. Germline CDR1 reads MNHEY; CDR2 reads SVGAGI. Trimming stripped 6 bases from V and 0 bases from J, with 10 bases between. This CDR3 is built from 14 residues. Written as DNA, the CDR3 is TGTGCCAGCAGCCTCGTATTTAGCACAGATACGCAGTATTTT. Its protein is CASSLVFSTDTQYF.

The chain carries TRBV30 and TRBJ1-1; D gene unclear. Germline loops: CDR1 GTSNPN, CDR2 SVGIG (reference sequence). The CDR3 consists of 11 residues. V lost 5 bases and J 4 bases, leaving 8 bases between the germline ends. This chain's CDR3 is CAWDRLTEAFF. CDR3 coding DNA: TGTGCCTGGGATAGACTCACTGAAGCTTTCTTT.

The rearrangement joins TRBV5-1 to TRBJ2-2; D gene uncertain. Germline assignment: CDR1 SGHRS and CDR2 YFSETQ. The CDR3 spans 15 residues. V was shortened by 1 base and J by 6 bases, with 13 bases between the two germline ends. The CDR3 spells CASSLSNHQSGELFF. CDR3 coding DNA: TGCGCCAGCAGCTTGTCCAATCATCAATCCGGGGAGCTGTTTTTT. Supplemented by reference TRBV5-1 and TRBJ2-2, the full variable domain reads KAGVTQTPRYLIKTRGQQVTLSCSPISGHRSVSWYQQTPGQGLQFLFEYFSETQRNKGNFPGRFSGRQFSNSRSEMNVSTLELGDSALYLCASSLSNHQSGELFFGEGSRLTVL.